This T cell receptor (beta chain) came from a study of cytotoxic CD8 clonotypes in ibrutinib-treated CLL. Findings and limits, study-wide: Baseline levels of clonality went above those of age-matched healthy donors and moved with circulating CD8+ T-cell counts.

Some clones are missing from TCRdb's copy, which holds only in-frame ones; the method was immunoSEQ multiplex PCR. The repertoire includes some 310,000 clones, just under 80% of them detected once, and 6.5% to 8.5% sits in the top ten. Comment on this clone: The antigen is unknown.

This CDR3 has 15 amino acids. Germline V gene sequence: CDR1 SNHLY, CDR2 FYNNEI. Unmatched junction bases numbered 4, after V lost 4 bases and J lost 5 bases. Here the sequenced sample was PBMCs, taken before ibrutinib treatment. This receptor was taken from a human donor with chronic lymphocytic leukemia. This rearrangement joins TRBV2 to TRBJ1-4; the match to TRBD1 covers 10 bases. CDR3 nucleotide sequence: TGTGCCAGCAGTGCCAGACAGGGGGCAAATGAAAAACTGTTTTTT. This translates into CASSARQGANEKLFF.